The 23 T cell receptor beta chains given below trace back to one sample, sequenced in a study of blood T cell repertoires in COVID-19. Clones were sequenced by immunoSEQ multiplex PCR, and TCRdb holds only the in-frame ones, with some missing. The sample yields about 110,000 clones, approximately 80% seen once. The material sequenced was peripheral blood. The receptor source for this set is a woman aged 35 to 49 with acute or convalescent COVID-19.

The genes are TRBV3-1 (or the pseudogene TRBV3-2) and TRBJ1-1; the D gene is possibly TRBD1 (5 bases). The CDR3 runs to 13 residues. The V end lost 3 bases, the J end lost 14 bases, and 19 bases lay between the germline ends. CDR1 and CDR2 from the germline V gene are LGHDT and YNNKEL (reference sequence). Here the CDR3 reads CASSQGDSGGDFF. The DNA for the CDR3 is TGTGCCAGCAGCCAGGGGGACTCGGGGGGTGACTTCTTT.

This clone was observed once. The chain couples TRBV18 to TRBJ1-5, with a tentative D call TRBD1 (5 bases). This CDR3 is built from 16 residues. From germline, CDR1 is KGHSH and CDR2 LQKENI. Trimming pared 3 bases from V and 1 base from J, leaving 13 bases between. CDR3 in amino acids: CASSPETANSNQPQHF. For the CDR3, the DNA is TGTGCCAGCTCACCGGAGACAGCAAACAGCAATCAGCCCCAGCATTTT.

The chain recombines TRBV29-1 with TRBJ2-7, with D maybe TRBD1 (6 bases). The CDR3 has 13 residues. Trimming cost V 7 bases and J 4 bases, with 17 bases left between them. Germline V gives CDR1 SQVTM, CDR2 ANQGSEA. The CDR3 protein is CSAAGAAVYEQYF. CDR3 nucleotide sequence: TGCAGCGCTGCAGGGGCCGCGGTTTACGAGCAGTACTTC.

This chain connects TRBV24-1 to TRBJ2-2, with D possibly matching TRBD2 (6 bases). The CDR3 contains 14 residues. V dropped 6 bases and J dropped 0 bases, with 7 bases sitting between them. Germline V gene lookup returns CDR1 KGHDR and CDR2 SFDVKD. The CDR3 nucleotides are TGTGCCACCAGTCGGGGGACGAACACCGGGGAGCTGTTTTTT. Its protein is CATSRGTNTGELFF.

This chain joins TRBV5-1 and TRBJ2-7, with 10 bases fitting TRBD1. The length of the CDR3 is 14 residues. Unmatched junction bases numbered 0, after V lost 0 bases and J lost 3 bases. Germline values: CDR1 SGHRS, CDR2 YFSETQ. This CDR3 is CASSLGDRGYEQYF. The CDR3 DNA sequence: TGCGCCAGCAGCTTGGGGGACAGGGGCTACGAGCAGTACTTC.

This clone appeared a single time. V gene TRBV25-1 combines with J gene TRBJ1-1, with 11 nucleotides matching TRBD1. CDR1 MGHDK and CDR2 SYGVNS come from the germline V gene. With V trimmed by 5 bases and J by 6 bases, 5 bases remained unmatched. The CDR3 length is 14 residues. DNA of the CDR3: TGTGCCAGCAGTCCCCAGGGACAGGGGGCTGAAGCTTTCTTT. Its translation: CASSPQGQGAEAFF.

The rearrangement uses TRBV30 and TRBJ1-6; TRBD1 agrees at 10 bases. This CDR3 comprises 15 residues. With 3 bases clipped from V and 6 bases from J, the junction kept 5 bases outside the gene matches. Germline lookup yields CDR1 GTSNPN and CDR2 SVGIG (reference sequence). The CDR3 DNA sequence: TGTGCCTGGAGAGTCGGGACAGGGGCTAATTCACCCCTCCACTTT. This codes for CAWRVGTGANSPLHF. The whole variable domain, filled in from reference TRBV30 and TRBJ1-6, reads SQTIHQWPATLVQPVGSPLSLECTVEGTSNPNLYWYRQAAGRGLQLLFYSVGIGQISSEVPQNLSASRPQDRQFILSSKKLLLSDSGFYLCAWRVGTGANSPLHFGNGTRLTVT.

This chain joins TRBV5-1 and TRBJ1-6; no definite D call. Germline CDR1 SGHRS, CDR2 YFSETQ. The V end lost 1 base, the J end lost 4 bases, and 15 bases lay between the germline ends. The length of the CDR3 is 17 residues. The CDR3 spells CASSLFPAAKYNSPLHF. Written as DNA, the CDR3 is TGCGCCAGCAGCTTGTTCCCCGCGGCAAAGTATAATTCACCCCTCCACTTT.

This chain joins TRBV4-1 and TRBJ1-5; D is perhaps TRBD1 (6 bases). Germline V CDR1 and CDR2: MGHRA, YSYEKL. The CDR3 sequence is 18 residues long. The germline V and J ends were trimmed by 2 bases and 4 bases, with 21 bases remaining between them. In DNA form, the CDR3 reads TGCGCCAGCAGCCAAAAAATTGCGGACAGCACTATTAATCAGCCCCAGCATTTT. Translating it yields CASSQKIADSTINQPQHF.

This clone was seen just once. This chain links TRBV19 with TRBJ2-6; D might be TRBD1 (5 bases). The CDR3 loop spans 19 amino acids. Trimming pared 6 bases from V and 3 bases from J, leaving 24 bases between. Germline-derived CDR1 and CDR2 are LNHDA and SQIVND (reference sequence). DNA of the CDR3: TGTGCCAGTAGCAAAGGCCGGGCGGACCCTAGGGGTGGGGCCAACGTCCTGACTTTC. It specifies CASSKGRADPRGGANVLTF.

V is TRBV19 and J is TRBJ2-7; 8 bases agree with TRBD1. The V gene's germline CDR1 is LNHDA and CDR2 SQIVND (reference sequence). The CDR3 loop spans 15 amino acids. The V and J ends lost 7 bases and 1 base, in that order; junction bases with no gene match: 9. The CDR3 DNA reads TGTGCCAGTACCCCGTCGAGGACAGGGTCCTACGAGCAGTACTTC. Its protein product is CASTPSRTGSYEQYF. Combining the CDR3 with reference TRBV19 and TRBJ2-7 gives the whole variable domain DGGITQSPKYLFRKEGQNVTLSCEQNLNHDAMYWYRQDPGQGLRLIYYSQIVNDFQKGDIAEGYSVSREKKESFPLTVTSAQKNPTAFYLCASTPSRTGSYEQYFGPGTRLTVT.

CDR3 DNA: TGTGCCAGCAGCTCGACTAGCGGTGAGCAGTTCTTC. This sequence encodes CASSSTSGEQFF. The genes are TRBV7-3 and TRBJ2-1; 9 bases agree with TRBD2. This CDR3 has 12 amino acids. From germline, CDR1 is SGHTA and CDR2 FQGTGA. V lost 4 bases, J lost 9 bases, and 1 base stayed unmatched. The entire variable domain, with the rest obtained from reference TRBV7-3 and TRBJ2-1, is as follows: GAGVSQTPSNKVTEKGKYVELRCDPISGHTALYWYRQSLGQGPEFLIYFQGTGAADDSGLPNDRFFAVRPEGSVSTLKIQRTERGDSAVYLCASSSTSGEQFFGPGTRLTVL.

V is TRBV30 and J is TRBJ1-1; 10 positions agree with TRBD1. Germline lookup yields CDR1 GTSNPN and CDR2 SVGIG (reference sequence). V was pared by 2 bases and J by 4 bases, with 4 bases of the junction left unmatched. CDR3 length equals 14 residues. The CDR3 region is CAWSPDRGPTEAFF. The CDR3 nucleotides are TGTGCCTGGAGTCCTGACAGGGGGCCCACTGAAGCTTTCTTT.

The rearrangement uses TRBV29-1 and TRBJ1-2; D is possibly TRBD1 (5 bases). This CDR3 comprises 11 residues. V was cut by 7 bases and J by 4 bases, with 10 bases left in between. Per the germline V gene, CDR1 is SQVTM and CDR2 is ANQGSEA. CDR3 bases: TGCAGCGGTGCGGGGGGCTATGGCTACACCTTC. Amino acids: CSGAGGYGYTF.

The rearrangement links TRBV13 to TRBJ1-6, with 7 bases lining up with TRBD1. Germline V lookup: CDR1 PRHDT, CDR2 FYEKMQ (reference sequence). This CDR3 is built from 16 residues. The junction had 8 bases not matched to a gene; V was cut back by 5 bases and J by 4 bases. This chain's CDR3 is CASSLRQGRYNSPLHF. CDR3 coding DNA: TGTGCCAGCAGCCTTCGACAGGGCCGATATAATTCACCCCTCCACTTT.

V usage is TRBV29-1 and J usage is TRBJ1-2; TRBD1 matches at 9 bases. V shed 4 bases and J 5 bases; nucleotides not matched to a gene: 8. Germline-derived CDR1 and CDR2 are SQVTM and ANQGSEA. The CDR3 has 14 amino acids. In DNA form, the CDR3 reads TGCAGCGTTGTAGGACAGGGGCCTCCGTATGGCTACACCTTC. Translated: CSVVGQGPPYGYTF.

This clone has only one observation. The V and J genes are TRBV11-2 and TRBJ2-7; 9 nucleotides match TRBD2. Germline lookup yields CDR1 SGHAT and CDR2 FQNNGV. Trimming cost V 1 base and J 6 bases; bases outside gene matches: 4. The CDR3 covers 14 residues. The CDR3 spells CASSLVLAGVEQYF. In nucleotides, the CDR3 is TGTGCCAGCAGCTTAGTTTTAGCGGGGGTCGAGCAGTACTTC.

The J gene is TRBJ2-7, the V gene TRBV10-1; D perhaps matches TRBD1 (5 bases). V was cut by 0 bases and J by 7 bases, with 10 bases left in between. Germline V gene lookup returns CDR1 WNHNN and CDR2 SYGVQD (reference sequence). This CDR3 is built from 13 residues. CDR3 loop: CASSESGVGEQYF. Written as DNA, the CDR3 is TGCGCCAGCAGTGAGTCAGGGGTTGGAGAGCAGTACTTC.

J is TRBJ2-1 and V is TRBV6-5, with 8 nucleotides matching TRBD2. This CDR3 contains 14 residues. CDR1 is MNHEY and CDR2 is SVGAGI in the germline V gene. V lost 6 bases and J lost 4; bases outside the gene matches: 5. Written as DNA, the CDR3 is TGTGCCAGCAGGCGGGGGGCAGGGTACAATGAGCAGTTCTTC. This encodes CASRRGAGYNEQFF.

Concerning this clone itself: The DNA is omitted, as the CDR3 cannot be located on it reliably, and the CDR3 follows TCRdb's listing. The chain has TRBV21-1 and TRBJ1-3; the table assigns TRBD1, which was not confirmed against the DNA. TRBV21-1 is a pseudogene segment. The CDR3 comprises 14 residues, both ends counted. The CDR3 region is CASRIWASGNTIYF.

The gene calls are TRBV20-1 and TRBJ2-7; the match to TRBD1 covers 9 bases. From germline, CDR1 is DFQATT and CDR2 SNEGSKA (reference sequence). After removal of 3 bases from V and 5 bases from J, the junction contained 11 bases not matched to a gene. CDR3 length: 15 amino acids. Here the CDR3 reads CSASASGQGFNEQYF. DNA of the CDR3: TGCAGTGCTAGTGCTTCGGGACAGGGTTTCAACGAGCAGTACTTC.

The CDR3 loop is CASSVAGGRDTQYF. DNA for the CDR3: TGTGCCAGCAGCGTAGCGGGGGGGAGAGATACGCAGTATTTT. J is TRBJ2-3 and V is TRBV9; 8 nucleotides match TRBD2. The CDR3 has 14 residues. Germline V CDR1 and CDR2: SGDLS, YYNGEE. The V segment lost 0 bases and the J segment 5 bases; nucleotides outside the gene matches: 2.

This sequence joins TRBV21-1 and TRBJ2-2; the table's D call of TRBD2 was not tested on the DNA. TRBV21-1 is given as a pseudogene. The CDR3 consists of 18 residues. The CDR3 DNA reads TGTGCCAGCAGCAACCGGACTTACCTGATAGATAACACCGGGGAGCTGTTTTTT. It translates to CASSNRTYLIDNTGELFF.